This T cell receptor (beta chain) is drawn from a study of T cells in Graves' hyperthyroidism and ophthalmopathy. Study results and limitations: Most expanded thyroid clonotypes above 0.001 recurred in blood.

Newly diagnosed patients aged 18 to 65 had hyperthyroidism of under 2 months' duration. Lactation, pregnancy, other autoimmune disease or uncontrolled infection led to exclusion of patients. J gave up 7 bases and V 5 bases, and 8 bases lay outside the gene matches. The CDR3 loop spans 15 amino acids. The source material, RNA transcripts, was used to amplify TCR beta CDR3 regions. HTBI primers were used for first-round RT-PCR of the TCR CDR3. TCRdb called the multiplex PCR reads again in MiXCR, with one record for every CDR3 protein. The table has 550,000 to 650,000 distinct CDR3 sequences, about 14% seen once. This clonotype was counted many times. Its antigen is unidentified.

Specimen: blood. This chain connects TRBV12-3 or TRBV12-4 to TRBJ2-1, with 10 bases matching TRBD2. The sequence was collected from a woman aged 30 to 39 with Graves' hyperthyroidism that later progressed to Graves' ophthalmopathy. The CDR3 protein is CASSPLAGVWNEQFF. Written as DNA, the CDR3 is TGTGCCAGCAGTCCCCTAGCGGGAGTTTGGAATGAGCAGTTCTTC.